Shown below are 7 T cell receptor beta chains from a single sample sequenced in a study of CD4+ T cells in melanoma. The protocol was immunoSEQ multiplex PCR, while the TCRdb copy is restricted to in-frame clones and leaves out a portion. The profile covers fewer than 150,000 clones, with about 90% appearing a single time and less than 2% taken by the ten largest. All receptors derive from a human donor with melanoma.

This clone has a single count. This rearrangement joins TRBV6-5 to TRBJ1-6; the D gene is possibly TRBD1 (5 bases). This CDR3 is built from 15 residues. V was trimmed by 5 bases and J by 4 bases, leaving 12 bases between them. CDR1 is MNHEY, CDR2 SVGAGI, per germline. The CDR3 region has the DNA TGTGCCAGCAGTGCGCGGGACCGGTATAATTCACCCCTCCACTTT. Protein: CASSARDRYNSPLHF.

This clone appeared a few times. The CDR3 DNA follows: TGTGCCAGCTCACCACCGTCTAGCGGGGGGGCGCATGAGCAGTTCTTC. The encoded protein is CASSPPSSGGAHEQFF. The chain links TRBV18 to TRBJ2-1; 12 nucleotides line up with TRBD2. The CDR3 covers 16 residues. Germline CDR1 KGHSH, CDR2 LQKENI. V lost 0 bases and J lost 8; bases outside the gene matches: 5.

The chain is built from TRBV12-5 and TRBJ2-7; D remains ambiguous. Per the germline V gene, CDR1 is LGHNT and CDR2 is FRNRAP. This CDR3 region has 17 residues. V lost 7 bases to trimming and J lost 3 bases, with 25 bases between them. CDR3 in amino acids: CASARPDLTLKGYEQYF. CDR3 sequence (DNA): TGTGCTAGTGCTCGCCCCGATCTTACCTTGAAGGGCTACGAGCAGTACTTC.

CDR3 DNA: TGTGCCAGCAGCAGCAAATTTCCGTGGGGCTACACCTTC. This translates into CASSSKFPWGYTF. The chain joins TRBV21-1 to TRBJ1-2. TRBV21-1 is annotated as a pseudogene. This CDR3 has 13 amino acids.

The chain's CDR3 is CASQEGGAGANVLTF. The CDR3 region has the DNA TGCGCCAGCCAGGAAGGGGGCGCTGGGGCCAACGTCCTGACTTTC. V usage is TRBV5-1 and J usage is TRBJ2-6; 7 bases align to TRBD1. This CDR3 has 15 residues. Germline assignment: CDR1 SGHRS and CDR2 YFSETQ. After removal of 7 bases from V and 2 bases from J, the junction contained 6 bases not matched to a gene.

CDR3 sequence reads: CASSPTLTPGTDTQYF. CDR3 coding DNA: TGTGCCAGCTCACCTACACTAACCCCGGGGACAGATACGCAGTATTTT. This chain joins TRBV18 and TRBJ2-3; TRBD2 is a possible D gene (5 bases). Trimming took 3 bases from V and 3 from J, leaving 16 bases between them. CDR1 is KGHSH, CDR2 LQKENI, per germline. CDR3 length equals 16 residues.

The gene calls are TRBV30 and TRBJ1-2; D is possibly TRBD1 (6 bases). Trimming took off 3 bases at V and 6 bases at J, with 17 bases between the two ends. CDR1 GTSNPN and CDR2 SVGIG come from the germline V gene (reference sequence). The CDR3 covers 14 residues. CDR3 in amino acids: CAWSREGGLDGYTF. Written as DNA, the CDR3 is TGTGCCTGGAGCCGAGAGGGGGGGCTGGATGGCTACACCTTC. Based on the CDR3 plus reference TRBV30 and TRBJ1-2, the full variable domain is SQTIHQWPATLVQPVGSPLSLECTVEGTSNPNLYWYRQAAGRGLQLLFYSVGIGQISSEVPQNLSASRPQDRQFILSSKKLLLSDSGFYLCAWSREGGLDGYTFGSGTRLTVV.